The next 14 T cell receptor beta chains were all read from a single sample in a study of breast tumors, draining lymph nodes, adjacent tissues. The lymph nodes were axillary draining lymph nodes from breast cancer patients. Each CDR3 protein is one row after TCRdb ran MiXCR on the multiplex PCR reads. This table has about 270,000 distinct CDR3 sequences, about 30% appearing once. The sequenced sample consisted of axillary lymph node tissue. These TCRs come from a female donor with breast cancer. Some clones in this sample may be carry-over from other donors' samples.

This clonotype was observed many times. This chain links TRBV4-1 with TRBJ2-5; D unclear. V was trimmed by 1 base and J by 4 bases, leaving 13 bases between them. Germline CDR1 and CDR2: MGHRA and YSYEKL. The CDR3 sequence is 15 residues long. The CDR3 sequence: CASSQVGSRAETQYF. In DNA form, the CDR3 reads TGCGCCAGCAGCCAAGTTGGCAGTAGGGCAGAGACCCAGTACTTC.

To note about this clonotype: With a much larger clone just one base away, this may be a read error. This chain uses TRBV20-1 with TRBJ2-3; perhaps TRBD2 as D (5 bases). The CDR3 has 14 residues. Per the germline V gene, CDR1 is DFQATT and CDR2 is SNEGSKA (reference sequence). CDR3 residues: CSARGPDSTDPQYF. CDR3 nucleotide sequence: TGCAGTGCTAGAGGGCCGGACTCCACAGATCCGCAGTATTTT.

The chain uses TRBV4-3 and TRBJ2-1, with TRBD2 identical over 11 bases. The J segment lost 0 bases and the V segment lost 1 base, leaving 11 bases of the junction unmatched. CDR1 is LGHNA and CDR2 is YSLEER in the germline V gene. This CDR3 has 20 amino acids. The CDR3 sequence is CASSQAPTSGSRSSYNEQFF. DNA for the CDR3: TGCGCCAGCAGCCAAGCCCCTACTAGCGGGAGTAGGAGCTCCTACAATGAGCAGTTCTTC.

V is TRBV9 and J is TRBJ1-2; 8 bases fit TRBD1. The V gene's germline CDR1 is SGDLS and CDR2 YYNGEE. The CDR3 is 14 amino acids. The junction had 6 bases not matched to a gene; V was cut back by 4 bases and J by 4 bases. The CDR3 bases are TGTGCCAGCAGCTTCGACAGGGGAAGCTATGGCTACACCTTC. This translates into CASSFDRGSYGYTF.

Many counts were recorded for this clonotype. The rearrangement links TRBV19 to TRBJ2-3; TRBD1 agrees at 10 bases. The CDR3 is 15 residues long. J gave up 7 bases and V 3 bases, and 7 bases lay outside the gene matches. Per germline, CDR1 LNHDA and CDR2 SQIVND (reference sequence). The CDR3 reads CASSMGQGYMNTQYF. CDR3 nucleotides: TGTGCCAGTAGTATGGGACAGGGGTATATGAATACGCAGTATTTT.

This clonotype was counted many times. This chain uses TRBV20-1 with TRBJ2-7; the match to TRBD2 covers 8 bases. The germline CDR1 and CDR2 sequences are DFQATT and SNEGSKA (reference sequence). V shed 0 bases, J shed 4 bases, and the junction held 14 bases outside the gene matches. The CDR3 runs to 17 residues. The CDR3: CSARERGSGTWWYEQYF. The CDR3, as DNA: TGCAGTGCTAGAGAACGAGGTAGCGGGACCTGGTGGTACGAGCAGTACTTC.

Concerning this clonotype itself: Being one base from a much bigger clone, this may be a read error. The chain is built from TRBV12-3 or TRBV12-4 and TRBJ2-1; D may be TRBD2 (6 bases). Trimming took 4 bases from V and 5 from J, leaving 12 bases between them. The CDR3 totals 14 residues. CDR3 region: CASSWGDLNNEQFF. The CDR3 DNA is TGTGCCAGCAGTTGGGGGGACCTCAACAATGAGCAGTTCTTC.

This CDR3 reads CASSITSGKAGNQPQHF. CDR3 bases: TGTGCCAGTAGTATAACGAGCGGGAAGGCCGGCAATCAGCCCCAGCATTTT. The J gene is TRBJ1-5, the V gene TRBV19; unclear D gene. The V gene's germline CDR1 is LNHDA and CDR2 SQIVND (reference sequence). The V end lost 2 bases, the J end lost 2 bases, and 16 bases lay between the germline ends. CDR3 length: 17 amino acids.

About this clonotype itself: This may arise from a read error, as a much more abundant clone is one base away. The chain carries TRBV20-1 and TRBJ1-2; D gene ambiguous. Germline-derived CDR1 and CDR2 are DFQATT and SNEGSKA (reference sequence). The CDR3 consists of 12 residues. The CDR3 nucleotides are TGCAGTGCTAGGCGGACCGTAGATGGCTCCACCTTC. It is translated as CSARRTVDGSTF.

Of note for this clonotype: This may stem from a read error, because a much larger clone lies one nucleotide away. The J gene is TRBJ2-1, the V gene TRBV7-9; D unclear. Germline loops: CDR1 SEHNR, CDR2 FQNEAQ (reference sequence). The CDR3 totals 15 residues. CDR3 nucleotides: TGTGCCAGCAGCTTTTCAGCAGTAACCTACAATGAGCAGCTCTTC. Protein sequence: CASSFSAVTYNEQLF.

This clonotype was seen repeatedly, ten times or more. The chain combines TRBV2 with TRBJ2-3; the match to TRBD2 covers 9 bases. In germline, CDR1 is SNHLY, CDR2 FYNNEI. This CDR3 contains 15 residues. The V gene end was trimmed by 2 bases and the J gene end by 1 base; junction bases not matched to a gene: 1. CDR3 sequence (DNA): TGTGCCAGCAGTGAATGGACTAGCGGCACAGATACGCAGTATTTT. This sequence encodes CASSEWTSGTDTQYF.

This clonotype was detected only once. A much bigger clone sits one base away, suggesting this may be a read error. The CDR3 sequence: CASSPLLREVTYEQYF. The CDR3, as DNA: TGTGCCAGCAGTCCGTTACTGCGGGAGGTTACCTACGAGCAGTACTTC. This chain connects TRBV10-3 to TRBJ2-7; 8 bases are a match to TRBD2. Germline-derived CDR1 and CDR2 are ENHRY and SYGVKD. The CDR3 runs to 16 residues.

A few counts support this clonotype. The chain is built from TRBV27 and TRBJ2-1; 13 positions agree with TRBD2. V was pared by 5 bases and J by 6 bases, with 4 bases of the junction left unmatched. This CDR3 spans 15 amino acids. Germline assignment: CDR1 MNHEY and CDR2 SMNVEV (reference sequence). The CDR3 bases are TGTGCCAGCAGTACCTGGACTAGCGGGAGCAATGAGCAGTTCTTC. Translating it yields CASSTWTSGSNEQFF.

This clonotype came up many times. This chain joins TRBV29-1 and TRBJ2-2, with D tentatively TRBD1 or TRBD2 (5 bases each). Trimming took off 6 bases at V and 4 bases at J, with 12 bases between the two ends. CDR3 length: 13 residues. From germline, CDR1 is SQVTM and CDR2 ANQGSEA. The CDR3 is CSVLIGGTGELFF. In nucleotides, the CDR3 is TGCAGCGTCTTAATTGGGGGCACCGGGGAGCTGTTTTTT.